These T cell receptor beta chains were read from a single sample in a study of CD8+CD57+ T cells in acquired aplastic anemia. TCRdb analysed the reads with MiXCR anew, one entry per CDR3 protein. The sample has about 190,000 distinct CDR3 sequences, less than 65% seen once. The sequencing sample was made of sorted CD4+, CD8+, or CD8+CD57+ T cells (not recorded which) from PBMCs. Receptors originate from a human donor in good health, serving as a control. Each CDR3 is given with its conserved first and last residue. Each record gives: clone size, D gene, J gene, V gene, CDR3 DNA, CDR3 protein. The D gene is left open where the match is weak. Where a row states a size, it is once, few, many or the class of an expanded clone; other rows omit it.

many,TRBD1,TRBJ2-3,TRBV20-1,TGCAGTGCTAGAGCCCTCGGACAGGGGAGCACAGATACGCAGTATTTT,CSARALGQGSTDTQYF
NA,NA,TRBJ2-7,TRBV7-2,TGTGCCAGCAGCTCGGACTGGCTTCTCGAGCAGTACTTC,CASSSDWLLEQYF
NA,NA,TRBJ2-7,TRBV15,TGTGCCACCAGCAGAGATGGCAGGGAGCTGCGCGAGCAGTACTTC,CATSRDGRELREQYF
NA,TRBD2,TRBJ2-1,TRBV20-1,TGCAGTGCTAGAGATCTGGCGGGGGGGGACAATGAGCAGTTCTTC,CSARDLAGGDNEQFF
NA,NA,TRBJ1-3,TRBV9,TGTGCCAGCAGCGCCACGGTGAGCTCTGGAAACACCATATATTTT,CASSATVSSGNTIYF
NA,NA,TRBJ1-2,TRBV7-2,TGTGCCAGCAGCTGGTCCGAGAACTATGGCTACACCTTC,CASSWSENYGYTF
NA,NA,TRBJ2-6,TRBV7-3,TGTGCCAGCAGCTTAATGGACAGCAGCTCTGGGGCCAACGTCCTGACTTTC,CASSLMDSSSGANVLTF
NA,NA,TRBJ1-1,TRBV29-1,TGCAGCTGGACAACCAACACTGAAGCTTTCTTT,CSWTTNTEAFF
NA,NA,TRBJ2-1,TRBV7-6,TGTGCCAGCAGCTTAGGGGGTCCGGGGGAGCAGTTCTTC,CASSLGGPGEQFF
NA,TRBD1,TRBJ1-5,TRBV20-1,TGCAGTGCTACAGGGGGGTTCGGGAGCAATCAGCCCCAGCATTTT,CSATGGFGSNQPQHF
many,TRBD2,TRBJ2-3,TRBV20-1,TGCAGTGCTAGAGTGGGACTAGCGGGCACAGATACGCAGTATTTT,CSARVGLAGTDTQYF
many,TRBD1,TRBJ2-2,TRBV6-1,TGTGCCAGCAGTGGGGACAGGAACACCGGGGAGCTGTTTTTT,CASSGDRNTGELFF
few,TRBD1,TRBJ2-6,TRBV7-2,TGTGCCAGCAGCATTTGGACAGGGGGCTCATCTGGGGCCAACGTCCTGACTTTC,CASSIWTGGSSGANVLTF
many,TRBD1,TRBJ1-3,TRBV15,TGTGCCACCAGCATCGACGGGACAGGGGGAAACACCATATATTTT,CATSIDGTGGNTIYF
many,NA,TRBJ1-1,TRBV10-1,TGCGCCAGCAGTGAGTCCACAGCGACGAACACTGAAGCTTTCTTT,CASSESTATNTEAFF
few,TRBD1,TRBJ1-1,TRBV10-3,TGTGCCATCAGTGAGTTTAAGGGGGCAGACGTTAACACTGAAGCTTTCTTT,CAISEFKGADVNTEAFF
NA,NA,TRBJ1-1,TRBV5-1,TGCGCCAGCAGCTTGGACGGGAAGAACACTGAAGCTTTCTTT,CASSLDGKNTEAFF
NA,TRBD2,TRBJ2-1,TRBV15,TGTGCCACCGGCGGGGGGGCTTCAGGAGAGCAGTTCTTC,CATGGGASGEQFF
NA,NA,TRBJ2-1,TRBV12-3/TRBV12-4,TGTGCCAGCAGCCCTACCTCCGGCTCGTCCCGGGGCCCGTTCTTC,CASSPTSGSSRGPFF
NA,NA,TRBJ2-1,TRBV29-1,TGCAGCGTCCGGGATACTCGAAGGGCCAATGAGCAGTTCTTC,CSVRDTRRANEQFF
many,NA,TRBJ2-5,TRBV11-2,TGTGCCAGCAGCTGGGCGGGGCCGGTTGAGACCCAGTACTTC,CASSWAGPVETQYF
NA,TRBD2,TRBJ2-3,TRBV20-1,TGCAGTGCTAGAGAATCGCGCGGGGGGGTCACAGATACGCAGTATTTT,CSARESRGGVTDTQYF
many,NA,TRBJ2-3,TRBV7-3,TGTGCCAGCAGCCCTCGAGGGGGGGGGGGACCCACTACGCAGTATTTT,CASSPRGGGGPTTQYF
many,NA,TRBJ1-2,TRBV6-5,TGTGCCAGCAGTTACCTGCAGGGAGGAGGACAAAACTATGGCTACACCTTC,CASSYLQGGGQNYGYTF
NA,TRBD1,TRBJ1-1,TRBV25-1,TGTGCCAGCAGTGAAACGGGACAGCCGAACACTGAAGCTTTCTTT,CASSETGQPNTEAFF
many,TRBD1,TRBJ1-1,TRBV20-1,TGCAGTGCTAGGTCCGGGACAGGGAACACTGAAGCTTTCTTT,CSARSGTGNTEAFF
few,TRBD2,TRBJ2-2,TRBV6-1,TGTGCCATCAGTGACCCGACTAGCTGGGGGGAGCTGTTTTTT,CAISDPTSWGELFF
NA,NA,TRBJ2-7,TRBV3-1,TGTGCCAGCAGCCAGGGGGACTGGCTCAACGAGCAGTACTTC,CASSQGDWLNEQYF
many,TRBD2,TRBJ2-2,TRBV14,TGTGCCAGCAGCCCAAGGACTAGCGGGGAGCTGTTTTTT,CASSPRTSGELFF
many,NA,TRBJ1-1,TRBV20-1,TGCAGTGCTAGTAATGCAGGGTTCGGCAGTGAAGCTTTCTTT,CSASNAGFGSEAFF
many,TRBD1,TRBJ2-6,TRBV5-6,TGTGCCAGCAGCGGGGTCGGGACAGCGCACTCTGGGGCCAACGTCCTGACTTTC,CASSGVGTAHSGANVLTF
many,NA,TRBJ2-7,TRBV7-9,TGTGCCACCGACAGCCCCTACGAGCAGTACTTC,CATDSPYEQYF
NA,NA,TRBJ2-3,TRBV9,TGTGCCAGCAGCAGGGGGACGGCGGGAAATACGCAGTATTTT,CASSRGTAGNTQYF
few,TRBD1,TRBJ2-1,TRBV2,TGTGCCAGCAGTGTTGTCGACAGGGAAGGGGATGAGCAGTTCTTC,CASSVVDREGDEQFF
NA,TRBD2,TRBJ2-1,TRBV28,TGTGCCAGCACACTAGCGGGGGACAACAATGAGCAGTTCTTC,CASTLAGDNNEQFF